This passage covers 6 T cell receptor beta chains from one sample sequenced in a study of regulatory T cells in long-lasting Graves disease. Relying on iRepertoire HTBI primers and Arm-PCR of CDR3 regions, the team built TCR beta libraries. TCRdb analysed the multiplex PCR reads with MiXCR anew, one entry per CDR3 protein. The table lists about 660,000 distinct CDR3 sequences, roughly 30% of them singletons, with 42% in the top ten. The time point is: persistent/refractory GD, antithyroid drugs over 5 years with positive TRAb. PBMC-extracted RNA yielded the TCR library. Sample: peripheral blood mononuclear cells (PBMCs), taken when the disease was refractory, from a patient treated with antithyroid drugs. These receptors all come from a female donor with Graves disease.

This rearrangement joins TRBV19 to TRBJ1-6; no clear D gene. This CDR3 is built from 16 residues. V was clipped by 4 bases and J by 0 bases, with 10 bases between them. Germline V lookup: CDR1 LNHDA, CDR2 SQIVND (reference sequence). The CDR3 spells CASSTRTVSYNSPLHF. In DNA form, the CDR3 reads TGTGCCAGTAGTACCAGGACGGTCTCCTATAATTCACCCCTCCACTTT.

This sequence joins TRBV5-1 and TRBJ1-1; no definite D call. V shed 3 bases and J shed 10 bases, with 22 bases lying between them. Germline CDR1 is SGHRS and CDR2 is YFSETQ. This CDR3 spans 15 amino acids. CDR3 residues: CASSSKLTPWESAFF. The DNA for the CDR3 is TGCGCCAGCAGCTCGAAGTTAACGCCATGGGAGTCAGCTTTCTTT.

The chain carries TRBV6-1 and TRBJ1-3; D perhaps matches TRBD1 (6 bases). V lost 6 bases to trimming and J lost 4 bases, with 22 bases between them. The CDR3 covers 17 residues. Germline V gene sequence: CDR1 MNHNS, CDR2 SASEGT. The CDR3 DNA reads TGTGCCAGCAGGAACAACCGAGACAGGAGTGGAGGAAACACCATATATTTT. It encodes CASRNNRDRSGGNTIYF.

V and J are TRBV20-1 and TRBJ2-5; 7 nucleotides line up with TRBD2. The CDR3 totals 17 residues. CDR1 DFQATT and CDR2 SNEGSKA come from the germline V gene (reference sequence). V shed 4 bases, J shed 2 bases, and the junction held 16 bases outside the gene matches. CDR3 in amino acids: CSAIPSFAGDYQETQYF. CDR3 nucleotides: TGCAGTGCTATCCCATCCTTTGCGGGGGACTATCAAGAGACCCAGTACTTC.

There are many counts of this clonotype. This chain uses TRBV20-1 with TRBJ2-6, with D maybe TRBD1 (5 bases). The CDR3 runs 13 residues. Per the germline V gene, CDR1 is DFQATT and CDR2 is SNEGSKA (reference sequence). V gave up 7 bases and J gave up 1 base, with 8 bases separating them. The CDR3 sequence: CSGRESGANVLTF. The CDR3 coding sequence is TGCAGTGGCAGGGAATCTGGGGCCAACGTCCTGACTTTC.

In its sample, this clonotype was seen a few times. J is TRBJ2-4 and V is TRBV12-3 or TRBV12-4, with 10 bases fitting TRBD2. This CDR3 is built from 19 residues. Unmatched junction bases numbered 13, after V lost 5 bases and J lost 0 bases. CDR3: CASSARTSGAGVAKNIQYF. The CDR3 DNA reads TGTGCCAGCAGTGCCCGGACTAGCGGAGCTGGAGTAGCCAAAAACATTCAGTACTTC.